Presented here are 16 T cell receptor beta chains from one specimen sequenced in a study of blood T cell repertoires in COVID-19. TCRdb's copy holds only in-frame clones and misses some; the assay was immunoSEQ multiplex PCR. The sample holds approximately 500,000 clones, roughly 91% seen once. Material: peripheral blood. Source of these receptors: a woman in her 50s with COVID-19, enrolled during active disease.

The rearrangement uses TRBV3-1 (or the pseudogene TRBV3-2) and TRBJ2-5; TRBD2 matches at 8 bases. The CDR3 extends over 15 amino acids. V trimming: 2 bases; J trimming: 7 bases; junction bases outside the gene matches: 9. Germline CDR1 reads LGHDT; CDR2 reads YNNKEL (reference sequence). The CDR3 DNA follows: TGTGCCAGCAGCCAATCAGGAGGGGCGGGAGGGACCCAGTACTTC. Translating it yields CASSQSGGAGGTQYF.

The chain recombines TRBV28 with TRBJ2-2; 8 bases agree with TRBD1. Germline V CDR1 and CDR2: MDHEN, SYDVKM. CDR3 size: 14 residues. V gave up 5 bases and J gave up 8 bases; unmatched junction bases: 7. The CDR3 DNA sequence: TGTGCCAGCAGTGCGACAGGGGCGGGAGGGGAGCTGTTTTTT. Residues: CASSATGAGGELFF.

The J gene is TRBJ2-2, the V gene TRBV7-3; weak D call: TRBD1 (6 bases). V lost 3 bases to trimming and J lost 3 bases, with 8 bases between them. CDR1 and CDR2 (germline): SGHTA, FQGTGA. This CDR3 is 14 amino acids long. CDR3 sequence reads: CASSFNRDTGELFF. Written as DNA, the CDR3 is TGTGCCAGCAGCTTTAACAGGGACACCGGGGAGCTGTTTTTT. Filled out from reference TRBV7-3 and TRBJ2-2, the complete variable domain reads GAGVSQTPSNKVTEKGKYVELRCDPISGHTALYWYRQSLGQGPEFLIYFQGTGAADDSGLPNDRFFAVRPEGSVSTLKIQRTERGDSAVYLCASSFNRDTGELFFGEGSRLTVL.

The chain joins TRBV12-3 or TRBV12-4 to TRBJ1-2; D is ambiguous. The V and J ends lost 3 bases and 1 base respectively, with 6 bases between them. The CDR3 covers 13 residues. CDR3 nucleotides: TGTGCCAGCAGTTTTCAGATTAACTATGGCTACACCTTC. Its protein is CASSFQINYGYTF.

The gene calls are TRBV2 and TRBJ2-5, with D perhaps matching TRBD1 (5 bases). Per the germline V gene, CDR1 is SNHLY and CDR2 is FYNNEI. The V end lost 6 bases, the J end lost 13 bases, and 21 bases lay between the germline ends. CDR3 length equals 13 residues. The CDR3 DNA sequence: TGTGCCAGCAGCAACGTACCCAGGGCCGCCGGGTACTTC. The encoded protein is CASSNVPRAAGYF.

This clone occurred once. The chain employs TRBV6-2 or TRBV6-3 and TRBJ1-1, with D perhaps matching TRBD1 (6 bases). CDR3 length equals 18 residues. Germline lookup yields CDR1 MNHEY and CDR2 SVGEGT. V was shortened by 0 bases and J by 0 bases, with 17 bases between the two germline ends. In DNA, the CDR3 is TGTGCCAGCAGTTACTCAACTTTCAGGGGAGCGATGAACACTGAAGCTTTCTTT. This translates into CASSYSTFRGAMNTEAFF.

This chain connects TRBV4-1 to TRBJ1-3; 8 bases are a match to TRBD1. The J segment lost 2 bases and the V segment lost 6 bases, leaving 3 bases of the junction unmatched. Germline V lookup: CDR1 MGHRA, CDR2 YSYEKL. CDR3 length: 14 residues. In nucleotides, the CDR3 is TGCGCCAGCAGGTCAGGGGGCGCTGGAAACACCATATATTTT. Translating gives CASRSGGAGNTIYF.

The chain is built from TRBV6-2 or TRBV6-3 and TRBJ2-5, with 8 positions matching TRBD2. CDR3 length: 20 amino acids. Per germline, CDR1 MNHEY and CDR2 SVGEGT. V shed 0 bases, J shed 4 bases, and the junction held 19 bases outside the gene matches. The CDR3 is CASSYSIVAINRAGAETQYF. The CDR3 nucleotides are TGTGCCAGCAGTTACTCGATCGTAGCAATAAACCGAGCGGGGGCAGAGACCCAGTACTTC.

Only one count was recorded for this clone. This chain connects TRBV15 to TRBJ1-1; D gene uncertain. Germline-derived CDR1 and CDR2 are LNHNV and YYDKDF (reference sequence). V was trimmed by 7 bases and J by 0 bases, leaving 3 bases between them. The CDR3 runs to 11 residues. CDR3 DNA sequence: TGTGCCACCACCTTGAACACTGAAGCTTTCTTT. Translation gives CATTLNTEAFF.

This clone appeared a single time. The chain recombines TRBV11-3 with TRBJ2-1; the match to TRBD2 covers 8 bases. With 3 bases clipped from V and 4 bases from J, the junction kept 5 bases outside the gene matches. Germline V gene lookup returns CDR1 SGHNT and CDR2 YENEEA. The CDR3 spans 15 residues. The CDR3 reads CASSFSAGGYNEQFF. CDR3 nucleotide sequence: TGTGCCAGCAGCTTCTCCGCGGGGGGATACAATGAGCAGTTCTTC. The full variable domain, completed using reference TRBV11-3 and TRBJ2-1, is EAGVVQSPRYKIIEKKQPVAFWCNPISGHNTLYWYLQNLGQGPELLIRYENEEAVDDSQLPKDRFSAERLKGVDSTLKIQPAELGDSAVYLCASSFSAGGYNEQFFGPGTRLTVL.

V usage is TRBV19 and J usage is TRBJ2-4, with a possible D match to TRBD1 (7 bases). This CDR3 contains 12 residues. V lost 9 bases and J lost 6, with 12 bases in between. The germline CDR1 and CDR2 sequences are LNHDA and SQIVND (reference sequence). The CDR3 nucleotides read TGTGCCAGCGGACAGGAGGGAAACATTCAGTACTTC. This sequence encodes CASGQEGNIQYF.

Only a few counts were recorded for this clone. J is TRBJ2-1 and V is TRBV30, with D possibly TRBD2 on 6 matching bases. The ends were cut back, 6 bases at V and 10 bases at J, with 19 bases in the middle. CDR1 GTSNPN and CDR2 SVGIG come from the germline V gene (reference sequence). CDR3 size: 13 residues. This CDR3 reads CACQSGGAEEQFF. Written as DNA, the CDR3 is TGTGCCTGTCAATCCGGAGGGGCCGAGGAGCAGTTCTTC.

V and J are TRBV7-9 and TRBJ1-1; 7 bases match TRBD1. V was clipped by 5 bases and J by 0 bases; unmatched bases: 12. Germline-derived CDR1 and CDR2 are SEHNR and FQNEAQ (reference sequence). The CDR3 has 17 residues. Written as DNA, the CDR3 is TGTGCCAGCAGCCCCGATAAAGGGACAGCGATGAACACTGAAGCTTTCTTT. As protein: CASSPDKGTAMNTEAFF.

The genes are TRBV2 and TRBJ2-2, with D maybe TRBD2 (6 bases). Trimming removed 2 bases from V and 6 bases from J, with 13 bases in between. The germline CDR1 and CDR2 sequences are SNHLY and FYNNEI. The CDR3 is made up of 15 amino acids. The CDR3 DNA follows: TGTGCCAGCAGTGAACGGACTACCAGATCCGGGGAGCTGTTTTTT. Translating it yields CASSERTTRSGELFF.

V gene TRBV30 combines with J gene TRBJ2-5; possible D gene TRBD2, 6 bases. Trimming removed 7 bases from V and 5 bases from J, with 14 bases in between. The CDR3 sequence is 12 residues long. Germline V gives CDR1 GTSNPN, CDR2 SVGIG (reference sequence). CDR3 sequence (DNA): TGTGCCTTCCGGGGGAGAAGGGAGACCCAGTACTTC. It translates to CAFRGRRETQYF.

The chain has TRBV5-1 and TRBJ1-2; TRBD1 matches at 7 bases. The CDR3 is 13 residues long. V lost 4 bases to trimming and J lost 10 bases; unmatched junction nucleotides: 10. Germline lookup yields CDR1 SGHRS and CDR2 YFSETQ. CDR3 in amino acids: CASSRATGDDYTF. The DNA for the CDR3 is TGCGCCAGCAGCCGTGCAACAGGGGATGACTACACCTTC.